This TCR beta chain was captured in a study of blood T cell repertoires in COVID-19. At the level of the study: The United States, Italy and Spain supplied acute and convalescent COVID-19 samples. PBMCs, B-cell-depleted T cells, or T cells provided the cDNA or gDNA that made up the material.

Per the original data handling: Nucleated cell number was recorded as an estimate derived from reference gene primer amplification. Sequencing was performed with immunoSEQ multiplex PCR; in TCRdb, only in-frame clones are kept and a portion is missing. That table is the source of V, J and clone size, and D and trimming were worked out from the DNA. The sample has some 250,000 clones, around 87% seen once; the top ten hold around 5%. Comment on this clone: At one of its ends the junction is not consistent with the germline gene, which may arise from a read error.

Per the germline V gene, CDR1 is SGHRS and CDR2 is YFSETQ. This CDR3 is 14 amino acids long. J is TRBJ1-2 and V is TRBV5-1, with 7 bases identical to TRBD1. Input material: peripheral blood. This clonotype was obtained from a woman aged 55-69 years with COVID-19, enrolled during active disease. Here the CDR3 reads CTSSLVDRDYGYTF. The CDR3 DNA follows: TGCACCAGCAGCTTGGTCGACAGGGACTATGGCTACACCTTC.